Shown below are 22 T cell receptor beta chains from a single sample sequenced in a study of T cells in Graves' hyperthyroidism and ophthalmopathy. Researchers amplified the TCR beta CDR3 regions from RNA transcripts. First-round RT-PCR targeting the TCR CDR3 was performed with the HTBI primer set. One entry per CDR3 protein, called by TCRdb with MiXCR from the multiplex PCR reads. The sample consists of about 590,000 distinct CDR3 sequences, 15% to 19% of them appearing once. The sequenced sample was blood. The source of these receptors is a woman aged 30 to 39 with Graves' hyperthyroidism.

Details on this clonotype: A much more abundant neighbour one base away suggests this may be a read error. The chain combines TRBV28 with TRBJ2-7; D remains ambiguous. Trimming stripped 10 bases from V and 0 bases from J, with 4 bases between. Germline V lookup: CDR1 MDHEN, CDR2 SYDVKM. The CDR3 has 10 amino acids. CDR3 sequence: CATSSYEQYF. CDR3 DNA: TGTGCCACCAGCTCCTACGAGCAGTACTTC.

V gene TRBV6-1 combines with J gene TRBJ2-5; no clear D gene. The CDR3 length is 12 residues. Germline V gene lookup returns CDR1 MNHNS and CDR2 SASEGT. Trimming stripped 10 bases from V and 1 base from J, with 10 bases between. The DNA of the CDR3 is TGTGCCACTAGGAACAGCCAAGAGACCCAGTACTTC. Translated: CATRNSQETQYF.

This clonotype was seen at least ten times. V is TRBV5-1 and J is TRBJ2-1, with 16 bases fitting TRBD2. The CDR3 extends over 16 amino acids. The V gene's germline CDR1 is SGHRS and CDR2 YFSETQ. The junction had 6 bases not matched to a gene; V was cut back by 5 bases and J by 7 bases. The chain's CDR3 is CASRGLAGGRSNEQFF. CDR3 coding DNA: TGCGCCAGCAGGGGACTAGCGGGAGGGCGTTCTAATGAGCAGTTCTTC.

This clonotype was detected ten times or more. The V and J genes are TRBV20-1 and TRBJ2-1; 14 bases align to TRBD2. The germline V gene has CDR1 DFQATT and CDR2 SNEGSKA (reference sequence). V was clipped by 5 bases and J by 1 base; unmatched bases: 7. The CDR3 is 17 residues long. The CDR3 DNA reads TGCAGTGCTGACTCCGGACTAGCGGGAGGATCCTACAATGAGCAGTTCTTC. It translates to CSADSGLAGGSYNEQFF.

This clonotype was observed once. A much more abundant neighbour one base away suggests this may be a read error. This chain uses TRBV7-9 with TRBJ1-1, with D possibly matching TRBD1 (5 bases). The CDR3 contains 16 residues. The V gene lost 6 bases and the J gene lost 7 bases, with 24 bases spanning the gap. Germline values: CDR1 SEHNR, CDR2 FQNEAQ (reference sequence). This CDR3 is CASSSVSGRGGIEAFF. CDR3 coding DNA: TGTGCCAGCAGTTCCGTCTCAGGGCGGGGAGGCATTGAAGCTTTCTTT. Drawing the rest from reference TRBV7-9 and TRBJ1-1, the complete variable domain is DTGVSQNPRHKITKRGQNVTFRCDPISEHNRLYWYRQTLGQGPEFLTYFQNEAQLEKSRLLSDRFSAERPKGSFSTLEIQRTEQGDSAMYLCASSSVSGRGGIEAFFGQGTRLTVV.

This clonotype has at least ten counts. The V gene is TRBV18, the J gene TRBJ1-1; no reliable D call. CDR3 length: 13 residues. Looked up from germline, CDR1 is KGHSH and CDR2 is LQKENI. V lost 5 bases and J lost 3, with 10 bases in between. CDR3 amino acids: CASSSNGDTEAFF. DNA of the CDR3: TGTGCCAGCTCAAGCAATGGGGACACTGAAGCTTTCTTT. The entire variable domain, with the rest obtained from reference TRBV18 and TRBJ1-1, is as follows: NAGVMQNPRHLVRRRGQEARLRCSPMKGHSHVYWYRQLPEEGLKFMVYLQKENIIDESGMPKERFSAEFPKEGPSILRIQQVVRGDSAAYFCASSSNGDTEAFFGQGTRLTVV.

This clonotype was found many times. This chain joins TRBV7-9 and TRBJ2-4; no reliable D call. The ends were cut back, 4 bases at V and 1 base at J, with 14 bases in the middle. Germline values: CDR1 SEHNR, CDR2 FQNEAQ (reference sequence). This CDR3 spans 16 amino acids. The DNA for the CDR3 is TGTGCCAGCAGCTCCTTAGCCGGAGAGGCCAAAAACATTCAGTACTTC. Protein: CASSSLAGEAKNIQYF.

This clonotype has more than one count but fewer than ten. The chain recombines TRBV7-9 with TRBJ1-2, with a tentative D call TRBD1 (6 bases). Germline V CDR1 and CDR2: SEHNR, FQNEAQ (reference sequence). The ends were cut back, 5 bases at V and 0 bases at J, with 13 bases in the middle. The CDR3 consists of 15 residues. CDR3 in DNA: TGTGCCAGCAGCGCGCCGGACAGAGCTAACTATGGCTACACCTTC. Amino acids: CASSAPDRANYGYTF.

V and J are TRBV9 and TRBJ2-3, with D possibly TRBD2 on 5 matching bases. V shed 0 bases and J shed 1 base, with 9 bases lying between them. The CDR3 extends over 15 amino acids. CDR1 SGDLS and CDR2 YYNGEE come from the germline V gene. The CDR3 nucleotides read TGTGCCAGCAGCGTAGCGAGGGCTCGCACAGATACGCAGTATTTT. Translating it yields CASSVARARTDTQYF.

This chain joins TRBV5-6 and TRBJ1-6, with 8 bases aligning to TRBD1. From germline, CDR1 is SGHDT and CDR2 YYEEEE. Losses at the gene ends were 4 bases for V and 10 bases for J; bases not matched to a gene: 10. This CDR3 has 15 amino acids. This CDR3 is CASSVVDRAGSPLHF. CDR3 nucleotide sequence: TGTGCCAGCAGCGTGGTGGACAGGGCCGGCTCACCCCTCCACTTT.

The gene calls are TRBV27 and TRBJ2-7, with 7 bases lining up with TRBD2. From germline, CDR1 is MNHEY and CDR2 SMNVEV (reference sequence). The CDR3 runs 17 residues. Trimming cost V 4 bases and J 2 bases; bases outside gene matches: 14. The chain's CDR3 is CASSYTHRLALAYEQYF. In DNA, the CDR3 is TGTGCCAGCAGTTATACTCACCGACTAGCTCTCGCCTACGAGCAGTACTTC.

This clonotype was detected many times. The V and J genes are TRBV5-6 and TRBJ2-1; 10 nucleotides align to TRBD2. Per the germline V gene, CDR1 is SGHDT and CDR2 is YYEEEE. The CDR3 sequence is 15 residues long. Trimming at V came to 2 bases and at J to 3 bases, leaving 2 bases not matched to a gene. CDR3 coding DNA: TGTGCCAGCAGCTTCCGGACTAGCGGCTACAATGAGCAGTTCTTC. Translating gives CASSFRTSGYNEQFF.

Many counts were recorded for this clonotype. The chain links TRBV29-1 to TRBJ2-1; D is possibly TRBD1 (7 bases). The CDR3 contains 16 residues. V dropped 0 bases and J dropped 4 bases, with 16 bases sitting between them. In germline, CDR1 is SQVTM, CDR2 ANQGSEA. The CDR3 sequence is CSVEDLGGTAYNEQFF. The CDR3 region has the DNA TGCAGCGTTGAAGATCTAGGGGGGACAGCTTACAATGAGCAGTTCTTC.

This clonotype showed up many times. The V and J genes are TRBV7-6 and TRBJ2-1; TRBD2 matches 10 bases. V dropped 5 bases and J dropped 7; count of bases not matched to a gene: 8. CDR1 and CDR2 from the germline V gene are SGHVS and FNYEAQ. CDR3 length equals 15 residues. The CDR3: CASSLLAGDSNEQFF. The CDR3, as DNA: TGTGCCAGCAGCCTCCTAGCGGGAGACAGTAATGAGCAGTTCTTC.

The chain carries TRBV11-1 and TRBJ2-1, with 11 bases aligning to TRBD2. V dropped 5 bases and J dropped 7; count of bases not matched to a gene: 7. The CDR3 sequence is 15 residues long. From germline, CDR1 is SGHAT and CDR2 FQDESV (reference sequence). CDR3 DNA sequence: TGTGCCAGCAGCCGCGTGGCTAGCGGGAGGAATGAGCAGTTCTTC. Amino acids: CASSRVASGRNEQFF.

This clonotype appeared many times. V usage is TRBV5-1 and J usage is TRBJ2-3; 9 bases align to TRBD2. CDR1 is SGHRS, CDR2 YFSETQ, per germline. The junction had 7 bases not matched to a gene; V was cut back by 2 bases and J by 6 bases. The CDR3 length is 15 residues. The CDR3 nucleotides are TGCGCCAGCAGCTTAGTAGCGGGAGCAGGGGATACGCAGTATTTT. Translated, it gives CASSLVAGAGDTQYF.

The chain joins TRBV12-3 or TRBV12-4 to TRBJ1-2; D gene unclear. This CDR3 is built from 14 residues. V lost 3 bases and J 8 bases, leaving 16 bases between the germline ends. The CDR3 sequence is CASSFGHGARGYTF. The CDR3 DNA reads TGTGCCAGCAGTTTTGGTCACGGCGCCCGCGGCTACACCTTC.

In its sample, this clonotype was seen many times. The CDR3: CASKRARRNEKLFF. For the CDR3, the DNA is TGTGCCAGCAAAAGGGCACGGCGTAATGAAAAACTGTTTTTT. This chain links TRBV12-3 or TRBV12-4 with TRBJ1-4; unclear D gene. Trimming cost V 7 bases and J 4 bases, with 13 bases left between them. The CDR3 contains 14 residues.

This clonotype was seen at least ten times. The CDR3 nucleotides are TGCAGTGCTAGAGATAGGGAGGGGAGCAAAATGAACACTGAAGCTTTCTTT. Its protein is CSARDREGSKMNTEAFF. This chain links TRBV20-1 with TRBJ1-1; possible D gene TRBD1, 5 bases. The CDR3 runs to 17 residues. Germline lookup yields CDR1 DFQATT and CDR2 SNEGSKA (reference sequence). V was pared by 0 bases and J by 0 bases, with 17 bases between.

Ten or more counts support this clonotype. The J gene is TRBJ2-3, the V gene TRBV12-3 or TRBV12-4; D not certain. The CDR3 sequence is 12 residues long. V was trimmed by 6 bases and J by 3 bases, leaving 7 bases between them. This CDR3 reads CASRLKTDTQYF. CDR3 bases: TGTGCCAGCAGGCTTAAGACAGATACGCAGTATTTT.

In this sample, this clonotype turned up many times. The V call is TRBV20-1, the J call TRBJ2-3; TRBD1 matches at 8 bases. Germline V gives CDR1 DFQATT, CDR2 SNEGSKA (reference sequence). The CDR3 loop spans 12 amino acids. With 5 bases clipped from V and 6 bases from J, the junction kept 4 bases outside the gene matches. This chain's CDR3 is CSAFRDRDTQYF. Here the CDR3 DNA reads TGCAGTGCTTTCCGGGACAGGGATACGCAGTATTTT.

The table lists this clonotype with many counts. The CDR3 sequence is CASRGGTQYF. The CDR3 DNA reads as TGTGCCAGCAGAGGGGGGACCCAGTACTTC. V gene TRBV2 combines with J gene TRBJ2-5, with D maybe TRBD1 (6 bases). The CDR3 loop spans 10 amino acids. Germline CDR1 SNHLY, CDR2 FYNNEI. V gave up 6 bases and J gave up 7 bases, with 6 bases separating them.